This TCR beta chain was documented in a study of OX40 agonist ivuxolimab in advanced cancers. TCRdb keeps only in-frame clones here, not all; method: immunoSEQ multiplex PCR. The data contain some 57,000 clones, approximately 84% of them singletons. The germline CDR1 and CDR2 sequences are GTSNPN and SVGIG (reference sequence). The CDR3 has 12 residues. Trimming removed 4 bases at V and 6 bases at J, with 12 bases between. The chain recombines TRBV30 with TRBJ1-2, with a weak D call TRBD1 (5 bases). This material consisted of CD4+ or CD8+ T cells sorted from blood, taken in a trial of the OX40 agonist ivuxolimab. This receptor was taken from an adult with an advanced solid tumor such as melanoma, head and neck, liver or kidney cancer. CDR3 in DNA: TGTGCCTGGACCAGGGATGGAAATGGCTACACCTTC. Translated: CAWTRDGNGYTF.